The 15 T cell receptor beta chains in this list originate from one sample, sequenced in a study of blood T cells in healthy people across ages. Then a second PCR, running roughly 6 to 12 cycles, was carried out with a sample-barcoded 5' primer and a J-beta primer mix. TCRdb recomputed calls from the 5' RACE reads with MiXCR, one row per CDR3 protein. The sample consists of 1.4 million or so distinct CDR3 sequences, 40% to 45% of them appearing once. Sequencing was carried out using blood. The receptors derive from a woman in her late teens or twenties in good health.

The rearrangement uses TRBV6-6 and TRBJ2-5, with D hard to call. The germline gives CDR1 MNHNY, CDR2 SVGAGI (reference sequence). V shed 0 bases and J shed 0 bases, with 11 bases lying between them. CDR3 length: 16 amino acids. The CDR3: CASSYSSRDHQETQYF. DNA for the CDR3: TGTGCCAGCAGTTACTCGTCCAGAGACCACCAAGAGACCCAGTACTTC.

A word on this clonotype: A read error may be the cause here, since a much bigger clone is one base away. CDR3 bases: TGTGCCATCAGTGAGTCTTGGGACAAATACAATGAGCAGTACTTC. It is translated as CAISESWDKYNEQYF. V and J are TRBV10-3 and TRBJ2-1; TRBD1 might be the D (6 bases). With the DNA end fitting TRBJ2-7 better, the J assignment may be wrong. The CDR3 consists of 15 residues. The germline CDR1 and CDR2 sequences are ENHRY and SYGVKD.

The chain combines TRBV15 with TRBJ2-1; D ambiguous. The CDR3 sequence is 14 residues long. The germline V gene has CDR1 LNHNV and CDR2 YYDKDF (reference sequence). The V end lost 0 bases, the J end lost 6 bases, and 9 bases lay between the germline ends. As DNA, the CDR3 is TGTGCCACCAGCAGAGATAGAGTCGCCAATGAGCAGTTCTTC. It translates to CATSRDRVANEQFF.

Worth noting for this clonotype: Sequence at one end of the junction differs from germline and may be a read error. The chain recombines TRBV20-1 with TRBJ2-3, with no clear D. This CDR3 spans 15 amino acids. Per germline, CDR1 DFQATT and CDR2 SNEGSKA (reference sequence). This chain's CDR3 is CSVRDTQKVTDTQYF. The DNA for the CDR3 is TGCAGTGTTAGAGACACGCAGAAAGTGACAGATACGCAGTATTTT.

The chain uses TRBV7-2 and TRBJ1-1; a possible D gene is TRBD1 (5 bases). The CDR3 contains 15 residues. The germline V and J ends were trimmed by 2 bases and 4 bases, with 14 bases remaining between them. Per the germline V gene, CDR1 is SGHTA and CDR2 is FQGNSA. In DNA, the CDR3 is TGTGCCAGCAGCTTACAGCAAGCCGGGACCACTGAAGCTTTCTTT. Protein product: CASSLQQAGTTEAFF.

The CDR3 protein is CSARRQGTGGDTQYF. The CDR3 coding sequence is TGCAGTGCTAGAAGACAGGGGACGGGGGGGGATACGCAGTATTTT. The rearrangement links TRBV20-1 to TRBJ2-3; D is perhaps TRBD1 or TRBD2 (8 bases each). The V gene lost 2 bases and the J gene lost 6 bases, with 18 bases spanning the gap. The CDR3 has 15 residues. CDR1 and CDR2 from the germline V gene are DFQATT and SNEGSKA (reference sequence).

The genes are TRBV6-2 or TRBV6-3 and TRBJ2-7, with TRBD1 as a possible D gene (6 bases). CDR1 and CDR2 (germline): MNHEY, SVGEGT. CDR3 length: 13 residues. Trimming removed 7 bases at V and 4 bases at J, with 14 bases between. CDR3 in amino acids: CASNQGSPYEQYF. In DNA form, the CDR3 reads TGTGCCAGCAACCAGGGGAGTCCTTACGAGCAGTACTTC.

This chain links TRBV20-1 with TRBJ2-3; D gene ambiguous. CDR1 is DFQATT and CDR2 is SNEGSKA in the germline V gene (reference sequence). Between the trimmed V and J ends, which lost 7 bases and 2 bases, there was a span of 13 bases. This CDR3 is built from 13 residues. In DNA, the CDR3 is TGCAGTGTAACACGGGCCGCCACAGATACGCAGTATTTT. Its protein product is CSVTRAATDTQYF.

This clonotype was recorded once. The genes are TRBV20-1 and TRBJ1-1; D unresolved. The CDR3 sequence is 14 residues long. Germline CDR1 and CDR2: DFQATT and SNEGSKA (reference sequence). The V end lost 3 bases, the J end lost 7 bases, and 18 bases lay between the germline ends. The DNA for the CDR3 is TGCAGTGCTAGGGCAGGCCCGGGGTGGGGTGAAGCTTTCTTT. The encoded protein is CSARAGPGWGEAFF.

This clonotype has only a few counts. The CDR3 bases are TGTGCCAGCGGGGCGTCAGAGACAGATACGCAGTATTTT. It specifies CASGASETDTQYF. The rearrangement uses TRBV28 and TRBJ2-3; perhaps TRBD1 as D (5 bases). Germline assignment: CDR1 MDHEN and CDR2 SYDVKM. V gave up 8 bases and J gave up 3 bases, with 12 bases separating them. There are 13 residues in the CDR3.

This chain links TRBV28 with TRBJ1-1, with TRBD1 matching over 7 bases. The CDR3 extends over 15 amino acids. Germline values: CDR1 MDHEN, CDR2 SYDVKM. Trimming cost V 2 bases and J 4 bases; bases outside gene matches: 7. CDR3 in DNA: TGTGCCAGCAGTTTAACAGGGGTTGTAGGCACTGAAGCTTTCTTT. Translating it yields CASSLTGVVGTEAFF.

At least ten counts were recorded for this clonotype. The V and J genes are TRBV7-2 and TRBJ2-5; a possible D gene is TRBD2 (6 bases). The CDR3 is 14 residues long. Germline CDR1 and CDR2: SGHTA and FQGNSA. Deletions cut 2 bases from V and 3 bases from J, with 10 bases between. CDR3 amino acids: CASSLFGEEETQYF. DNA of the CDR3: TGTGCCAGCAGCTTATTCGGGGAGGAAGAGACCCAGTACTTC.

This clonotype was seen a few times. CDR3 sequence: CATSYSRQGGETQYF. In DNA, the CDR3 is TGTGCCACCAGTTATTCCCGACAGGGAGGAGAGACCCAGTACTTC. The chain joins TRBV15 to TRBJ2-7, with D perhaps TRBD1 (7 bases). Gene TRBJ2-5 matches the end of the DNA better, so the J call may be wrong. Germline assignment: CDR1 LNHNV and CDR2 YYDKDF (reference sequence). This CDR3 has 15 amino acids.

The V call is TRBV6-4, the J call TRBJ2-3; 7 nucleotides line up with TRBD2. V was pared by 5 bases and J by 0 bases, with 5 bases of the junction left unmatched. Germline assignment: CDR1 MRHNA and CDR2 SNTAGT. The CDR3 runs to 15 residues. CDR3 nucleotides: TGTGCCAGCAGTTTAGCGGGCATGAGCACAGATACGCAGTATTTT. Its translation: CASSLAGMSTDTQYF.

CDR3 in amino acids: CASSFGTGGSYGYTF. The CDR3 DNA reads as TGTGCCAGCAGCTTTGGGACAGGGGGCAGCTATGGCTACACCTTC. This chain uses TRBV9 with TRBJ1-2, with 12 bases matching TRBD1. The J segment lost 4 bases and the V segment lost 4 bases, leaving 5 bases of the junction unmatched. Per the germline V gene, CDR1 is SGDLS and CDR2 is YYNGEE. CDR3 length: 15 amino acids.